These 2 T cell receptor beta chains were sequenced from one sample in a study of spatial heterogeneity in lung cancer. Stated time point: sample taken at primary tumor resection. Unsorted whole RNA of tumor, nontumor lung or frozen PBMC was sequenced. TCRdb used MiXCR to reprocess the 5' RACE reads, holding one entry per CDR3 protein. The table includes some 15,000 distinct CDR3 sequences, 14% detected once. Sequences were derived from PBMCs, sampled at surgery. The receptors shown here come from a male donor with early-stage non-small cell lung cancer.

To note about this clonotype: No conserved phenylalanine or tryptophan is present at the end of the CDR3, so a read error is the likely explanation. Here the CDR3 DNA reads TGTGCCAGCAGCTTCCAATACCCTGACAAGGCGATCCCAGATACGCAGTATTAT. It encodes CASSFQYPDKAIPDTQYY. The chain has TRBV7-6 and TRBJ2-3; the D is unclear. Trimming removed 3 bases from V and 4 bases from J, with 23 bases in between. The CDR3 is made up of 18 amino acids. Germline values: CDR1 SGHVS, CDR2 FNYEAQ.

The chain uses TRBV7-2 and TRBJ2-3, with 11 bases aligning to TRBD2. V was clipped by 0 bases and J by 6 bases; unmatched bases: 2. Germline CDR1 SGHTA, CDR2 FQGNSA. The length of the CDR3 is 15 residues. CDR3 in amino acids: CASSLASGGVDTQYF. CDR3 bases: TGTGCCAGCAGCTTAGCTAGCGGGGGGGTTGATACGCAGTATTTT.